A single sample gave rise to the 24 T cell receptor beta chains below, sequenced in a study of T cell responses to AZD1222 COVID-19 vaccine. The table came from immunoSEQ multiplex PCR; TCRdb's copy has only in-frame clones and leaves some out. The table shows some 83,000 clones, with approximately 89% occurring only once. The source was peripheral blood, collected 28 days after the second AZD1222 dose. The receptor source for this set is an adult who received the AZD1222 COVID-19 vaccine.

This clone was found many times. The rearrangement links TRBV18 to TRBJ1-5; no reliable D call. This CDR3 has 19 residues. V lost 2 bases and J lost 0, with 20 bases in between. CDR1 is KGHSH and CDR2 is LQKENI in the germline V gene. CDR3 sequence reads: CASSPGRLLKGVSNQPQHF. DNA for the CDR3: TGTGCCAGCTCACCAGGTCGACTCCTGAAGGGAGTTAGCAATCAGCCCCAGCATTTT.

This chain links TRBV7-8 with TRBJ1-1; D perhaps matches TRBD1 (5 bases). Germline V gives CDR1 SGHVS, CDR2 FQNEAQ. This CDR3 contains 16 residues. With 1 base removed from V and 4 bases from J, the gap between germline ends came to 16 bases. CDR3 in amino acids: CASSLGRGRGFTEAFF. In DNA, the CDR3 is TGTGCCAGCAGCTTAGGGCGGGGGAGAGGCTTCACTGAAGCTTTCTTT.

In its sample, this clone was seen once. The V call is TRBV6-5, the J call TRBJ2-7, with TRBD1 identical over 7 bases. The CDR3 covers 14 residues. After removal of 0 bases from V and 2 bases from J, the junction contained 1 base not matched to a gene. CDR1 MNHEY and CDR2 SVGAGI come from the germline V gene. The CDR3, as DNA: TGTGCCAGCAGTTACTCGCAGGGGGCCTACGAGCAGTACTTC. Its translation is CASSYSQGAYEQYF.

The chain is built from TRBV13 and TRBJ1-2; 9 nucleotides match TRBD1. From germline, CDR1 is PRHDT and CDR2 FYEKMQ (reference sequence). The length of the CDR3 is 13 residues. The trim removed 4 bases at V and 9 bases at J, leaving 6 bases unmatched. In DNA form, the CDR3 reads TGTGCCAGCAGCTCGGGACAGGGTTTAAGCTACACCTTC. This gives the protein CASSSGQGLSYTF.

The chain combines TRBV19 with TRBJ2-7; 12 bases align to TRBD2. V gave up 6 bases and J gave up 5 bases; unmatched junction bases: 5. Germline V gene lookup returns CDR1 LNHDA and CDR2 SQIVND (reference sequence). The CDR3 has 14 amino acids. CDR3 sequence (DNA): TGTGCCAGTAGAAAAACTAGCGGGGGGAACGAGCAGTACTTC. Its translation is CASRKTSGGNEQYF.

V usage is TRBV2 and J usage is TRBJ2-1; weak D call: TRBD2 (7 bases). This CDR3 contains 17 residues. Germline assignment: CDR1 SNHLY and CDR2 FYNNEI. V lost 9 bases to trimming and J lost 2 bases, with 23 bases between them. The CDR3 DNA follows: TGTGCCAGGAGGGAGGGGGACGCCCGTAGCCCCTACAATGAGCAGTTCTTC. It translates to CARREGDARSPYNEQFF. Complete variable domain (other parts from reference TRBV2 and TRBJ2-1): EPEVTQTPSHQVTQMGQEVILRCVPISNHLYFYWYRQILGQKVEFLVSFYNNEISEKSEIFDDQFSVERPDGSNFTLKIRSTKLEDSAMYFCARREGDARSPYNEQFFGPGTRLTVL.

A single count supports this clone. The CDR3 is CASRDEGTAFF. The CDR3 DNA sequence: TGTGCCAGTAGGGACGAAGGGACCGCTTTCTTT. V is TRBV19 and J is TRBJ1-1, with D perhaps matching TRBD1 (5 bases). Germline CDR1 LNHDA, CDR2 SQIVND (reference sequence). The CDR3 sequence is 11 residues long. V gave up 6 bases and J gave up 11 bases, with 13 bases separating them.

The rearrangement uses TRBV6-6 and TRBJ1-5; D unresolved. Germline V gives CDR1 MNHNY, CDR2 SVGAGI (reference sequence). The V gene lost 0 bases and the J gene lost 7 bases, with 7 bases spanning the gap. The CDR3 length is 13 residues. CDR3: CASSYSIEQPQHF. The CDR3 DNA follows: TGTGCCAGCAGTTACTCGATCGAACAGCCCCAGCATTTT.

The CDR3 spells CASSEVGFTGELFF. The CDR3 nucleotides are TGTGCCAGCAGTGAAGTGGGGTTCACCGGGGAGCTGTTTTTT. The genes are TRBV6-1 and TRBJ2-2; D not certain. V was clipped by 1 base and J by 4 bases, with 7 bases between them. CDR3 size: 14 residues. Germline V lookup: CDR1 MNHNS, CDR2 SASEGT.

V is TRBV4-1 and J is TRBJ1-4; the D is unclear. The germline gives CDR1 MGHRA, CDR2 YSYEKL. The CDR3 loop spans 15 amino acids. The V end was cut by 1 base, the J end by 6 bases, with 12 bases between. CDR3 loop: CASSQGWGGDEKLFF. In DNA, the CDR3 is TGCGCCAGCAGCCAAGGTTGGGGAGGCGATGAAAAACTGTTTTTT.

The chain carries TRBV11-3 and TRBJ1-2; D uncertain. V was trimmed by 0 bases and J by 8 bases, leaving 13 bases between them. This CDR3 has 14 amino acids. Germline CDR1 is SGHNT and CDR2 is YENEEA. The CDR3 DNA reads TGTGCCAGCAGCTTAGATCCTTTGGGGAGAGGCTACACCTTC. Residues: CASSLDPLGRGYTF.

A word on this clone: In the same sample, other DNA sequences code for this CDR3. V gene TRBV18 combines with J gene TRBJ1-1; D is undetermined. CDR1 KGHSH and CDR2 LQKENI come from the germline V gene. This CDR3 spans 13 amino acids. V lost 3 bases and J lost 0, with 5 bases in between. CDR3 sequence (DNA): TGTGCCAGCTCACCGGGGTTGAACACTGAAGCTTTCTTT. This encodes CASSPGLNTEAFF.

V is TRBV7-8 and J is TRBJ2-7; D unclear. Trimming removed 0 bases at V and 2 bases at J, with 14 bases between. The CDR3 is 16 amino acids. The germline V gene encodes CDR1 SGHVS and CDR2 FQNEAQ. The CDR3 DNA follows: TGTGCCAGCAGCTTAGCGGGCCAGGCGACGACCTACGAGCAGTACTTC. Protein sequence: CASSLAGQATTYEQYF.

CDR3 sequence reads: CASSGQGATNEKLFF. In DNA, the CDR3 is TGCGCCAGCAGCGGACAGGGGGCAACTAATGAAAAACTGTTTTTT. The rearrangement links TRBV5-1 to TRBJ1-4; 10 positions agree with TRBD1. Germline loops: CDR1 SGHRS, CDR2 YFSETQ. CDR3 size: 15 residues. The junction had 0 bases not matched to a gene; V was cut back by 4 bases and J by 0 bases.

Of note for this clone: Within the sample, other DNA sequences also encode this same CDR3. The chain is built from TRBV2 and TRBJ1-1; 9 nucleotides match TRBD1. The CDR3 contains 14 residues. The V and J ends lost 5 bases and 1 base, in that order; junction bases with no gene match: 2. Germline lookup yields CDR1 SNHLY and CDR2 FYNNEI. For the CDR3, the DNA is TGTGCCAGCAGTAAGGGACAGGGGAACACTGAAGCTTTCTTT. As protein: CASSKGQGNTEAFF. Full variable domain (missing parts from reference TRBV2 and TRBJ1-1): EPEVTQTPSHQVTQMGQEVILRCVPISNHLYFYWYRQILGQKVEFLVSFYNNEISEKSEIFDDQFSVERPDGSNFTLKIRSTKLEDSAMYFCASSKGQGNTEAFFGQGTRLTVV.

The V gene is TRBV7-2, the J gene TRBJ2-7; TRBD1 agrees at 8 bases. J gave up 4 bases and V 1 base, and 9 bases lay outside the gene matches. The CDR3 contains 16 residues. The germline V gene has CDR1 SGHTA and CDR2 FQGNSA. CDR3 DNA: TGTGCCAGCAGCTTAGATCCGGACAGGGTAGGATACGAGCAGTACTTC. Its protein is CASSLDPDRVGYEQYF.

The J gene is TRBJ1-1, the V gene TRBV16; D gene unclear. The V gene lost 2 bases and the J gene lost 2 bases, with 9 bases spanning the gap. Germline CDR1 reads KGHSY; CDR2 reads FQNENV. CDR3 size: 14 residues. DNA for the CDR3: TGTGCCAGCAGCCAAGTTGCAGGCAACACTGAAGCTTTCTTT. Its protein product is CASSQVAGNTEAFF.

CDR3 loop: CASSHQGSGYGYTF. CDR3 in DNA: TGTGCCAGCAGCCACCAGGGGAGTGGCTATGGCTACACCTTC. This sequence joins TRBV3-1 (or the pseudogene TRBV3-2) and TRBJ1-2; possible D gene TRBD1, 6 bases. Per the germline V gene, CDR1 is LGHDT and CDR2 is YNNKEL (reference sequence). CDR3 size: 14 residues. V was trimmed by 3 bases and J by 4 bases, leaving 12 bases between them.

Only a few counts were recorded for this clone. The chain carries TRBV4-1 and TRBJ1-2; D gene unclear. The germline V gene has CDR1 MGHRA and CDR2 YSYEKL. With 0 bases removed from V and 2 bases from J, the gap between germline ends came to 13 bases. The CDR3 is made up of 16 amino acids. As DNA, the CDR3 is TGCGCCAGCAGCCAAGATAACACCGGAAGAAACTATGGCTACACCTTC. This gives the protein CASSQDNTGRNYGYTF.

The chain carries TRBV11-2 and TRBJ1-2, with D possibly TRBD1 on 5 matching bases. The CDR3 spans 13 residues. Germline V lookup: CDR1 SGHAT, CDR2 FQNNGV. The ends were cut back, 0 bases at V and 6 bases at J, with 8 bases in the middle. CDR3 in DNA: TGTGCCAGCAGCTTAGATGGGGGAGATGGCTACACCTTC. Its protein is CASSLDGGDGYTF. The entire variable domain, with the rest obtained from reference TRBV11-2 and TRBJ1-2, is as follows: EAGVAQSPRYKIIEKRQSVAFWCNPISGHATLYWYQQILGQGPKLLIQFQNNGVVDDSQLPKDRFSAERLKGVDSTLKIQPAKLEDSAVYLCASSLDGGDGYTFGSGTRLTVV.

The rearrangement uses TRBV19 and TRBJ1-2; D may be TRBD1 (5 bases). The CDR3 extends over 13 amino acids. The germline CDR1 and CDR2 sequences are LNHDA and SQIVND (reference sequence). V lost 6 bases and J lost 8, with 16 bases in between. CDR3 DNA sequence: TGTGCCAGTAGGCCAGGGAGGCTCGAAGGCTACACCTTC. Translating gives CASRPGRLEGYTF.

The chain links TRBV7-9 to TRBJ1-1, with D hard to call. CDR3 size: 15 residues. V was cut by 1 base and J by 0 bases, with 9 bases left in between. Germline CDR1 and CDR2: SEHNR and FQNEAQ (reference sequence). The CDR3 reads CASSLVIGMNTEAFF. The CDR3 DNA reads as TGTGCCAGCAGCTTAGTCATTGGGATGAACACTGAAGCTTTCTTT.

J is TRBJ2-7 and V is TRBV3-1 (or the pseudogene TRBV3-2); the match to TRBD1 covers 7 bases. The CDR3 sequence is 12 residues long. Trimming cost V 10 bases and J 5 bases; bases outside gene matches: 8. Germline assignment: CDR1 LGHDT and CDR2 YNNKEL (reference sequence). Here the CDR3 DNA reads TGTGCCACTATAGACAGGGCAAACGAGCAGTACTTC. This gives the protein CATIDRANEQYF.

The chain recombines TRBV5-6 with TRBJ1-2; D gene unclear. Germline values: CDR1 SGHDT, CDR2 YYEEEE. The length of the CDR3 is 15 residues. The V gene lost 0 bases and the J gene lost 4 bases, with 13 bases spanning the gap. The CDR3 sequence is CASSLAAGRSYGYTF. Here the CDR3 DNA reads TGTGCCAGCAGCTTGGCCGCGGGGAGGAGCTATGGCTACACCTTC.